A selection of T cell receptor beta chains follows, all from one sample in a study of T cells in tuberculosis. The data were produced by immunoSEQ multiplex PCR, yet TCRdb's version contains in-frame clones alone and is incomplete. The sample contains 30,000 to 35,000 clones, roughly 94% of which appear only once. The specimen comprised PBMCs, sampled at tuberculosis diagnosis. These receptors all stem from an adult with tuberculosis. Some clones in this sample may be carry-over from other donors' samples. The CDR3 runs from the conserved cysteine through the conserved F or W. A D gene is named only where the DNA matches it firmly. Clone sizes are given selectively: once, few, many, or a class where the clone is expanded.

-	TRBD2	TRBV7-8	TRBJ2-3	TGTGCCAGCAGCTTATCACTAGCGGGAATCACAGATACGCAGTATTTT	CASSLSLAGITDTQYF
-	-	TRBV12-5	TRBJ2-2	TGTGCTAGTGGTTTGGTACGGAGGAAGCCATGGGAGCTGTTTTTT	CASGLVRRKPWELFF
-	TRBD1	TRBV6-6	TRBJ1-5	TGTGCCAGCAGTTACCCGGACAGGGCCGATCAGCCCCAGCATTTT	CASSYPDRADQPQHF
-	TRBD2	TRBV6-1	TRBJ2-7	TGTGCCAGCAGCCCGACTAGCGGGGGGGCGGGGGAGCAGTACTTC	CASSPTSGGAGEQYF
-	TRBD1	TRBV29-1	TRBJ1-2	TGCAGCGTTGGGACAGGGGGCTTCAACTATGGCTACACCTTC	CSVGTGGFNYGYTF
-	-	TRBV5-1	TRBJ1-2	TGCGCCAGCAGCTCCTGGGGGGATTTTGATGGCTACACCTTC	CASSSWGDFDGYTF
-	TRBD1	TRBV2	TRBJ1-5	TGTGCCAGCGACACAAACCGGGGACAGGGGTCTTATAGCAATCAGCCCCAGCATTTT	CASDTNRGQGSYSNQPQHF
-	TRBD1	TRBV7-6	TRBJ2-7	TGTGCCAGCAGTCCCCGGGACAGGGGACTTCTCTACGAGCAGTACTTC	CASSPRDRGLLYEQYF
-	-	TRBV7-8	TRBJ2-2	TGTGCCAGCAGCTCTCCCGGGACACGCCCTATAGGGGAGCTGTTTTTT	CASSSPGTRPIGELFF
-	TRBD1	TRBV19	TRBJ1-6	TGTGCCAGTAGTATAGATTCGGGACAGGGTAATTCACCCCTCCACTTT	CASSIDSGQGNSPLHF
-	-	TRBV6-6	TRBJ1-2	TGTGCCAGCAGTTCCTCTTTGAGGGATGGAGGCTACACCTTC	CASSSSLRDGGYTF
-	-	TRBV19	TRBJ1-1	TGTGCCAGTAGTATAGCCGTAACTATGAACACTGAAGCTTTCTTT	CASSIAVTMNTEAFF
few	-	TRBV12-5	TRBJ1-2	TGTGCTAGTGGCCCCGTAGGCGGCTATGGCTACACCTTC	CASGPVGGYGYTF
-	-	TRBV29-1	TRBJ1-1	TGCAGCGCCCGAAGGATGGAGCAGAACACTGAAGCTTTCTTT	CSARRMEQNTEAFF
-	-	TRBV6-5	TRBJ2-3	TGTGCCAGCAGTCCCCAGGGGGGAGATACGCAGTATTTT	CASSPQGGDTQYF
-	TRBD1	TRBV18	TRBJ2-2	TGTGCCAGCTCCCCCGGGACAGGGGCCACCGGGGAGCTGTTTTTT	CASSPGTGATGELFF
-	TRBD1	TRBV6-1	TRBJ1-2	TGTGCCAGCAGTGAGGGGACAGGGGGCGGCTATGGCTACACCTTC	CASSEGTGGGYGYTF
once	TRBD1	TRBV2	TRBJ1-2	TGTGCCAGCAGGAGGACAGGCGTTAACTATGGCTACACCTTC	CASRRTGVNYGYTF
-	-	TRBV7-9	TRBJ2-2	TGTGCCACCCAGGGTTCAAACACCGGGGAGCTGTTTTTT	CATQGSNTGELFF